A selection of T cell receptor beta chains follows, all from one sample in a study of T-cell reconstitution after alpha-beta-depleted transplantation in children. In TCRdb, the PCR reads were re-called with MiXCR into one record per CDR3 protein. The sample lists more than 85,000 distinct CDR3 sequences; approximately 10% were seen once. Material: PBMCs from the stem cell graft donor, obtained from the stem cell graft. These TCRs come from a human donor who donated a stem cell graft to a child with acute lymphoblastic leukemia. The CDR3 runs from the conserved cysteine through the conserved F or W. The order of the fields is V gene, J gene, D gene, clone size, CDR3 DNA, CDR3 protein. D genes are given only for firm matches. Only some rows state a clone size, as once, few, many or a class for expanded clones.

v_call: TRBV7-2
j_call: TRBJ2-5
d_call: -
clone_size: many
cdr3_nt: TGTGCCAGCAGCCAGAGGGTGTTTTGGAAAGAGACCCAGTACTTC
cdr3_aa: CASSQRVFWKETQYF

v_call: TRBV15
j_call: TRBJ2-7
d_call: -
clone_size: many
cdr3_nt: TGTGCCACCAGCAGAGCCCGGACAGAATTCACCTACGAGCAGTACTTC
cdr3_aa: CATSRARTEFTYEQYF

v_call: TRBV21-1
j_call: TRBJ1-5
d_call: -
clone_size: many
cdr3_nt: TGTGCCAGCAGCAAAGCAGGCAGGGACTATAGCAATCAGCCCCAGCATTTT
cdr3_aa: CASSKAGRDYSNQPQHF

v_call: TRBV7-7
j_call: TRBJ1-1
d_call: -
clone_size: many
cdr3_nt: TGTGCTAGCAGCTTAGATACGAACACTGAAGCTTTCTTT
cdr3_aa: CASSLDTNTEAFF

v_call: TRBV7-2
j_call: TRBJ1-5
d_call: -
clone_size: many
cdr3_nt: TGTGCCAGCAGCCGGCCGGGGGGCTTCCAGCCCCAGCATTTT
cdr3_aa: CASSRPGGFQPQHF

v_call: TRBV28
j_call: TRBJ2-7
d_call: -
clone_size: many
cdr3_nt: TGTGCCAGCAGTTTAGCGGAGGAGCAGTACTTC
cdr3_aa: CASSLAEEQYF

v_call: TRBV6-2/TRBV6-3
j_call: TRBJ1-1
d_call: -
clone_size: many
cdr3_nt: TGTGCCAGCTCCACCTCACAGAACACTGAAGCTTTCTTT
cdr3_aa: CASSTSQNTEAFF

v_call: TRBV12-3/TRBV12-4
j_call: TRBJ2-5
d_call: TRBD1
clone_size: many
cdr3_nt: TGTGCCAGCAGTTTAACCGGACAGGGGAGCGAGACCCAGTACTTC
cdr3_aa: CASSLTGQGSETQYF

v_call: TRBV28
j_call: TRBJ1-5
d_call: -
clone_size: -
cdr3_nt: TGTGCCAGCAGTTTAACGGGGCAGCCCCAGCATTTT
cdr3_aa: CASSLTGQPQHF

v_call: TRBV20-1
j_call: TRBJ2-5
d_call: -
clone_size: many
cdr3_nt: TGCAGTGCTAGCCCCCTCGAGTACCAAGAGACCCAGTACTTC
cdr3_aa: CSASPLEYQETQYF

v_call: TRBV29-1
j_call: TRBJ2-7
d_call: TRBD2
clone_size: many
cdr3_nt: TGCAGCGCCCGACTAGCGGGATCCCCTAGCTACGAGCAGTACTTC
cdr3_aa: CSARLAGSPSYEQYF

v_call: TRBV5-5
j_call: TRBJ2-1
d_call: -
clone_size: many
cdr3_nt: TGTGCCAGCACCATAGTGGGGAAGGGTGAGCAGTTCTTC
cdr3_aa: CASTIVGKGEQFF

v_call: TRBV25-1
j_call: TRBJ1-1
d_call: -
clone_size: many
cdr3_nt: TGTGCCAGCAGTGATTGGGCAATGAACACTGAAGCTTTCTTT
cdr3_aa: CASSDWAMNTEAFF

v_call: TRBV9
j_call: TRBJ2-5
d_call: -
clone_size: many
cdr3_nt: TGTGCCAGCAGCATTCCAGGGGAGGGAGAGACCCAGTACTTC
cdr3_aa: CASSIPGEGETQYF

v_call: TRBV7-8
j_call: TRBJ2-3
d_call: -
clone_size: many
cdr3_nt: TGTGCCAGCAGCTTGAGAGTAGACACAGATACGCAGTATTTT
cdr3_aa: CASSLRVDTDTQYF

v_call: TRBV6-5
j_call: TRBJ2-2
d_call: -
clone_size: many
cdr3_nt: TGTGCCAGCGGAAGGGGTACCGGGGAGCTGTTTTTT
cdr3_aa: CASGRGTGELFF

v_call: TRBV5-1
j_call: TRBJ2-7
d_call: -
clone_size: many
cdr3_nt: TGCGCCAGCCGCTCAGGAGGTACCTACGAGCAGTACTTC
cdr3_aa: CASRSGGTYEQYF

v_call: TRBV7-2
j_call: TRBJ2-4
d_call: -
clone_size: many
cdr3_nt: TGTGCCAGCAGCTTAGTTTCGGCGGGGACCGCCAAAAACATTCAGTACTTC
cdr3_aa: CASSLVSAGTAKNIQYF

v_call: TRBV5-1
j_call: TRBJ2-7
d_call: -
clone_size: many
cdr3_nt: TGCGCCAGCAGCTTGTATAACGTTCCGGGAACGGGCTACGAGCAGTACTTC
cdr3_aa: CASSLYNVPGTGYEQYF

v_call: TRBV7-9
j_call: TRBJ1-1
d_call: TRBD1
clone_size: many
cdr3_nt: TGTGCCAGCAGCACGACCCGGGACAGGGTAGATGGAGCTTTCTTT
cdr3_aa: CASSTTRDRVDGAFF

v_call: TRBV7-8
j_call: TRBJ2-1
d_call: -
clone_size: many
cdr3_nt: TGTGCCAGCAGCTTAAATCTCCTTTCCGGGACAACCGTCGGGCAGTTCTTC
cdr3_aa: CASSLNLLSGTTVGQFF

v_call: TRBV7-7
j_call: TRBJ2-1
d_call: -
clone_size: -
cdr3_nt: TGTGCTAGCAGCTTAGACAGCTCCACGGGGAATGAGCAGTTCTTC
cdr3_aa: CASSLDSSTGNEQFF

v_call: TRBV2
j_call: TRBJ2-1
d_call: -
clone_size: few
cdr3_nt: TGTGCCAGCACCCCTGAACCGTCCTCCTACAATGAGCAGTTCTTC
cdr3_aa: CASTPEPSSYNEQFF

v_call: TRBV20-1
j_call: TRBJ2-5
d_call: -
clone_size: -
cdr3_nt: TGCAGTGCTAGCCGCAGGGCAGGTCAAGAGACCCAGTACTTC
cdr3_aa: CSASRRAGQETQYF

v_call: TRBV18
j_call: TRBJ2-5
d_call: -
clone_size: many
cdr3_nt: TGTGCCAGCTCACGGGGCAAGGCAGAGACCCAGTACTTC
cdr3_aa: CASSRGKAETQYF